Below, 13 T cell receptor beta chains from the same sample are listed, as sequenced in a study of T cells after posttransplantation cyclophosphamide. The table came from immunoSEQ multiplex PCR; TCRdb's copy has only in-frame clones and leaves some out. The specimen has tens of thousands of clones, none found just once. Sequencing input: PBMCs. Receptors were obtained from a man younger than 45 in good health and a related stem cell transplant donor.

There are many counts of this clone. V gene TRBV2 combines with J gene TRBJ1-1; 12 bases agree with TRBD1. Germline loops: CDR1 SNHLY, CDR2 FYNNEI. The J segment lost 4 bases and the V segment lost 5 bases, leaving 5 bases of the junction unmatched. This CDR3 comprises 15 residues. Written as DNA, the CDR3 is TGTGCCAGCAGTTGGGGACAGGGGGCGACCACTGAAGCTTTCTTT. Translating it yields CASSWGQGATTEAFF.

This clone has ten or more counts. The gene calls are TRBV5-4 and TRBJ1-2, with D maybe TRBD1 (5 bases). Germline lookup yields CDR1 SGHNT and CDR2 YYREEE (reference sequence). The V and J ends lost 0 bases and 3 bases respectively, with 12 bases between them. The CDR3 extends over 15 amino acids. The CDR3, as DNA: TGTGCCAGCAGCTTGGCCGGGGGGGTAGACTATGGCTACACCTTC. Protein: CASSLAGGVDYGYTF.

This clone was detected many times. CDR3 coding DNA: TGTGCCAGCAGCGTAGGTGGCAGGGAGAACACTGAAGCTTTCTTT. Translating it yields CASSVGGRENTEAFF. V gene TRBV9 combines with J gene TRBJ1-1; D is possibly TRBD1 (5 bases). Germline V gene sequence: CDR1 SGDLS, CDR2 YYNGEE. This CDR3 has 15 residues. V lost 0 bases and J 1 base, leaving 10 bases between the germline ends.

Ten or more counts support this clone. This chain joins TRBV7-8 and TRBJ2-7, with 9 bases aligning to TRBD2. Germline lookup yields CDR1 SGHVS and CDR2 FQNEAQ. V trimming: 1 base; J trimming: 2 bases; junction bases outside the gene matches: 3. This CDR3 spans 15 amino acids. The CDR3 nucleotides read TGTGCCAGCAGCTTAGAAGCGGGGGGAACCTACGAGCAGTACTTC. This gives the protein CASSLEAGGTYEQYF.

This clone was counted between two and nine times. The rearrangement links TRBV29-1 to TRBJ1-2, with TRBD1 as a possible D gene (5 bases). This CDR3 is 13 amino acids long. Trimming cost V 7 bases and J 5 bases, with 17 bases left between them. CDR1 is SQVTM, CDR2 ANQGSEA, per germline. The chain's CDR3 is CSGYSGAEYGYTF. The CDR3 DNA sequence: TGCAGCGGCTACTCTGGGGCCGAATATGGCTACACCTTC. Filled out from reference TRBV29-1 and TRBJ1-2, the complete variable domain reads SAVISQKPSRDICQRGTSLTIQCQVDSQVTMMFWYRQQPGQSLTLIATANQGSEATYESGFVIDKFPISRPNLTFSTLTVSNMSPEDSSIYLCSGYSGAEYGYTFGSGTRLTVV.

This clone was seen at least ten times. This chain uses TRBV19 with TRBJ1-5; a weak D match, TRBD1 (5 bases). Germline V lookup: CDR1 LNHDA, CDR2 SQIVND (reference sequence). The CDR3 totals 12 residues. Trimming removed 9 bases at V and 4 bases at J, with 10 bases between. The CDR3 region has the DNA TGTGCCAGCAGGGTCGGGAATCAGCCCCAGCATTTT. Residues: CASRVGNQPQHF.

This clone was counted at least ten times. This sequence joins TRBV6-6 and TRBJ1-2; 7 bases agree with TRBD1. The V gene end was trimmed by 4 bases and the J gene end by 11 bases; junction bases not matched to a gene: 16. CDR3 length: 15 amino acids. Germline V lookup: CDR1 MNHNY, CDR2 SVGAGI (reference sequence). The CDR3 loop is CASSSTDPSRGRYTF. The CDR3 bases are TGTGCCAGCAGTTCGACCGACCCCTCGAGGGGGCGGTACACCTTC.

This clone was observed many times. The CDR3 DNA reads TGTGCCATCAGTGAGTCCAGGGGGCGAAGAAGAAACACCATATATTTT. It codes for CAISESRGRRRNTIYF. The chain links TRBV10-3 to TRBJ1-3; 8 positions match TRBD1. V trimming: 0 bases; J trimming: 5 bases; junction bases outside the gene matches: 6. The CDR3 is 16 residues long. Per germline, CDR1 ENHRY and CDR2 SYGVKD.

This clone was observed at least ten times. This chain uses TRBV19 with TRBJ1-2; weak D call: TRBD1 (6 bases). The CDR3 loop spans 19 amino acids. With 4 bases removed from V and 6 bases from J, the gap between germline ends came to 30 bases. Germline V lookup: CDR1 LNHDA, CDR2 SQIVND (reference sequence). The CDR3, as DNA: TGTGCCAGTAGTAGGGGGCTCGGTGGCCAGGTCCGAAGGGTGGATGGCTACACCTTC. It translates to CASSRGLGGQVRRVDGYTF.

This clone was observed many times. The CDR3 sequence is CASSRTGYTGELFF. In nucleotides, the CDR3 is TGTGCCAGCTCCCGTACAGGGTACACCGGGGAGCTGTTTTTT. The chain has TRBV18 and TRBJ2-2, with D possibly TRBD1 on 6 matching bases. CDR1 and CDR2 (germline): KGHSH, LQKENI. Trimming stripped 6 bases from V and 3 bases from J, with 11 bases between. There are 14 residues in the CDR3. The full variable domain, with the rest looked up from reference TRBV18 and TRBJ2-2, is NAGVMQNPRHLVRRRGQEARLRCSPMKGHSHVYWYRQLPEEGLKFMVYLQKENIIDESGMPKERFSAEFPKEGPSILRIQQVVRGDSAAYFCASSRTGYTGELFFGEGSRLTVL.

This clone occurred many times. The chain carries TRBV5-4 and TRBJ1-2; D is perhaps TRBD1 (6 bases). The CDR3 is made up of 14 amino acids. The V end lost 0 bases, the J end lost 5 bases, and 11 bases lay between the germline ends. In germline, CDR1 is SGHNT, CDR2 YYREEE (reference sequence). The CDR3 bases are TGTGCCAGCAGCTTGGTCGGGACACAGTATGGCTACACCTTC. It is translated as CASSLVGTQYGYTF.

This clone was seen ten or more times. The V and J genes are TRBV4-3 and TRBJ1-1; D possibly corresponds to TRBD1 (6 bases). V gave up 1 base and J gave up 3 bases, with 15 bases separating them. The germline gives CDR1 LGHNA, CDR2 YSLEER. The CDR3 totals 16 residues. The DNA for the CDR3 is TGCGCCAGCAGCCAAGGCAACAGGGATAAGGACACTGAAGCTTTCTTT. Amino acid sequence: CASSQGNRDKDTEAFF.

This clone was detected a few times. The chain couples TRBV7-9 to TRBJ1-5, with D perhaps matching TRBD1 (6 bases). The CDR3 length is 16 residues. The V gene lost 5 bases and the J gene lost 2 bases, with 16 bases spanning the gap. The germline V gene has CDR1 SEHNR and CDR2 FQNEAQ (reference sequence). Written as DNA, the CDR3 is TGTGCCAGCAGCCAATGGGCGGGGGGCGGCAATCAGCCCCAGCATTTT. Protein sequence: CASSQWAGGGNQPQHF.